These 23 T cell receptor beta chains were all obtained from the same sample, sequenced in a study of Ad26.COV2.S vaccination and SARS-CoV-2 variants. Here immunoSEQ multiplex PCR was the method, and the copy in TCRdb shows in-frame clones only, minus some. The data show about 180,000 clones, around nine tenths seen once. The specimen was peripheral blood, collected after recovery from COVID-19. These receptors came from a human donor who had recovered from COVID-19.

Here the CDR3 DNA reads TGTGCCAGCAGCTTCGGACAGGGTTTCGGAAAACTGTTTTTT. This codes for CASSFGQGFGKLFF. The chain is built from TRBV11-1 and TRBJ1-4, with 8 bases lining up with TRBD1. After removal of 3 bases from V and 10 bases from J, the junction contained 7 bases not matched to a gene. Germline V gene sequence: CDR1 SGHAT, CDR2 FQDESV (reference sequence). This CDR3 has 14 amino acids.

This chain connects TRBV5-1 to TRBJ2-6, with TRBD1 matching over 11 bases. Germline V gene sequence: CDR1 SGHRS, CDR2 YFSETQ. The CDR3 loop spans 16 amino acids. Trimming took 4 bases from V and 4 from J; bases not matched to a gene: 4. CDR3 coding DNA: TGCGCCAGCAGCCATGGACAGGGGGCCGGGGCCAACGTCCTGACTTTC. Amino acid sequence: CASSHGQGAGANVLTF.

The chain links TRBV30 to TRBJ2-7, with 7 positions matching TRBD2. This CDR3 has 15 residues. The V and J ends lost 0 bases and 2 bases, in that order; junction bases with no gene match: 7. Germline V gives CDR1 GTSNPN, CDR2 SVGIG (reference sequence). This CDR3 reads CAWSVLGGRPYEQYF. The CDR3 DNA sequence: TGTGCCTGGAGTGTACTCGGGGGGAGGCCCTACGAGCAGTACTTC.

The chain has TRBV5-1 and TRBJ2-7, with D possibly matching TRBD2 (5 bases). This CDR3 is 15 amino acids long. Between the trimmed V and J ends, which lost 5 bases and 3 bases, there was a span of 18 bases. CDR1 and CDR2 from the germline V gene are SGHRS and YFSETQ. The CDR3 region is CASRNERYSGYEQYF. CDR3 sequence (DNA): TGCGCCAGCAGGAATGAGAGGTACAGCGGCTACGAGCAGTACTTC.

The CDR3 is CASSQQNWENIQYF. The CDR3 nucleotides are TGTGCCAGCAGTCAACAGAACTGGGAAAACATTCAGTACTTC. The chain employs TRBV6-2 or TRBV6-3 and TRBJ2-4; D unresolved. The V end was cut by 5 bases, the J end by 5 bases, with 13 bases between. This CDR3 region has 14 residues. The V gene's germline CDR1 is MNHEY and CDR2 SVGEGT.

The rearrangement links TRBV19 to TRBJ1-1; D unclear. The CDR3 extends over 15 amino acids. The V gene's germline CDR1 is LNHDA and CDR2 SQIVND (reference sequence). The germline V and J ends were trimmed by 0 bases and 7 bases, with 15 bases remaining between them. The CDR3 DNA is TGTGCCAGTAGTATAGATCTACGGTTCGCCCGTGAAGCTTTCTTT. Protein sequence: CASSIDLRFAREAFF.

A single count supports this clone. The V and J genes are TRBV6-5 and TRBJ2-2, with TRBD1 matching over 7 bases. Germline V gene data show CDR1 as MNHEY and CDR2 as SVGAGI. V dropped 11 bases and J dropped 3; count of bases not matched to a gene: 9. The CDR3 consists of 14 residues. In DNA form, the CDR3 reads TGTGCCGCCCGCCGGACAGGTGACACCGGGGAGCTGTTTTTT. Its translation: CAARRTGDTGELFF.

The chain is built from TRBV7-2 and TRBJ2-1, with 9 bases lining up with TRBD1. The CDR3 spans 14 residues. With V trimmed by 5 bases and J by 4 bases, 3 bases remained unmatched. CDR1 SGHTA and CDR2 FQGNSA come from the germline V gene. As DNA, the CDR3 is TGTGCCAGCAGCAAGGACAGGGGATACAATGAGCAGTTCTTC. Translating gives CASSKDRGYNEQFF.

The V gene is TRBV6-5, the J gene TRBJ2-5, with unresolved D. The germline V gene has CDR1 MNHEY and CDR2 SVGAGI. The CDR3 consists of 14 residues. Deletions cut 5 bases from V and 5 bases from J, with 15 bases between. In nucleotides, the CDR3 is TGTGCCAGCAGTATAGTCGGCACCAGCGAGACCCAGTACTTC. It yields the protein CASSIVGTSETQYF.

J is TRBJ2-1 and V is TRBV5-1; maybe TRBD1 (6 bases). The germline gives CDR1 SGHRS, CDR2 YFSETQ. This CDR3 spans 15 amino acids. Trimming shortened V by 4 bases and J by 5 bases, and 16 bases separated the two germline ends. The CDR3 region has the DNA TGCGCCAGCAGCCCTACCATTGGGACAAACAATGAGCAGTTCTTC. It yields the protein CASSPTIGTNNEQFF.

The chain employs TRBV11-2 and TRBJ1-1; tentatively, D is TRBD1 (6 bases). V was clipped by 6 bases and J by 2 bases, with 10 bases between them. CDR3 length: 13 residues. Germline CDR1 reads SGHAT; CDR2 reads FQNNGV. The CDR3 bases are TGTGCCAGCAGACGACAGGAAAACACTGAAGCTTTCTTT. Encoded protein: CASRRQENTEAFF.

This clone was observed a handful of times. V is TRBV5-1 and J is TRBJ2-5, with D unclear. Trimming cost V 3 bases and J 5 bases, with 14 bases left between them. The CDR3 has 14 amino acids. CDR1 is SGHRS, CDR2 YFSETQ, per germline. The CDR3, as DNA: TGCGCCAGCAGCTCATCCTCTGTTTGGGAGACCCAGTACTTC. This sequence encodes CASSSSSVWETQYF.

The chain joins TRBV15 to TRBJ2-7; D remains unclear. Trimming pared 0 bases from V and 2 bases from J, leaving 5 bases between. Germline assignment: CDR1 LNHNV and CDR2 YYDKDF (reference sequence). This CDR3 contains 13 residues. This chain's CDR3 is CATSRDYTYEQYF. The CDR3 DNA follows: TGTGCCACCAGCAGAGATTATACCTACGAGCAGTACTTC.

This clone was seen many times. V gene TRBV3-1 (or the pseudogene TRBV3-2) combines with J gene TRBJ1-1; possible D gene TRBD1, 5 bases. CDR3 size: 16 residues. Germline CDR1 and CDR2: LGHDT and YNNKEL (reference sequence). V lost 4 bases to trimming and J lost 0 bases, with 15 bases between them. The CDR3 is CASSLSPGPLNTEAFF. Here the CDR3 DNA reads TGTGCCAGCAGCCTGAGCCCGGGACCGCTGAACACTGAAGCTTTCTTT.

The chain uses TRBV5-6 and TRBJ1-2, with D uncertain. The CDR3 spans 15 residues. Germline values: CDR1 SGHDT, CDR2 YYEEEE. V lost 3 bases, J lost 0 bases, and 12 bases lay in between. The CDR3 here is CASSWMDGANYGYTF. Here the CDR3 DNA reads TGTGCCAGCAGCTGGATGGACGGAGCTAACTATGGCTACACCTTC.

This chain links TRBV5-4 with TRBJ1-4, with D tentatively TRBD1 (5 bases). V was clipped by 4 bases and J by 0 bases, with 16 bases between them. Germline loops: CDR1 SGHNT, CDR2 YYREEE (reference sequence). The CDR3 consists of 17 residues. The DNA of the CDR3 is TGTGCCAGCAGCCCCGGGGGGAGGAGAGCAACTAATGAAAAACTGTTTTTT. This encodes CASSPGGRRATNEKLFF.

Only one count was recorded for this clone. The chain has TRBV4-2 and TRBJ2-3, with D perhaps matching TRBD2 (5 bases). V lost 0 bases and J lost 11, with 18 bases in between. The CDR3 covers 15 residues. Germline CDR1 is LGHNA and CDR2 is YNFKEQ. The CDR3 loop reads CASSQERGLHLWQYF. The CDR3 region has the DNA TGTGCCAGCAGCCAAGAGAGAGGACTCCACCTATGGCAGTATTTT.

This CDR3 reads CASSLVGGSNYGYTF. CDR3 nucleotides: TGTGCCAGCAGCTTGGTAGGGGGATCTAACTATGGCTACACCTTC. This chain links TRBV5-4 with TRBJ1-2; tentatively, D is TRBD1 (6 bases). Germline lookup yields CDR1 SGHNT and CDR2 YYREEE (reference sequence). Trimming stripped 0 bases from V and 0 bases from J, with 9 bases between. The CDR3 covers 15 residues.

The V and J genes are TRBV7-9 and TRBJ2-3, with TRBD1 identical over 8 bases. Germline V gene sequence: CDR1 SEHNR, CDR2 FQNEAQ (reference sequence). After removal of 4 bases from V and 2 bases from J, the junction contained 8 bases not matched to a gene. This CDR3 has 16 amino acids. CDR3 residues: CASSYIQGADTDTQYF. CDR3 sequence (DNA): TGTGCCAGCAGCTACATTCAGGGGGCGGACACAGATACGCAGTATTTT.

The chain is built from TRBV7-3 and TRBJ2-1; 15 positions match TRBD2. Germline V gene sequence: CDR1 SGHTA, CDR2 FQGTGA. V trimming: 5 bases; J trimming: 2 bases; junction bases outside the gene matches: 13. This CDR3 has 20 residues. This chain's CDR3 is CASSGFGTSGGTLTYNEQFF. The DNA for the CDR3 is TGTGCCAGCAGCGGCTTCGGGACTAGCGGGGGGACCCTAACCTACAATGAGCAGTTCTTC. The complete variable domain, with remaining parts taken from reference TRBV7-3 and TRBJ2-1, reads GAGVSQTPSNKVTEKGKYVELRCDPISGHTALYWYRQSLGQGPEFLIYFQGTGAADDSGLPNDRFFAVRPEGSVSTLKIQRTERGDSAVYLCASSGFGTSGGTLTYNEQFFGPGTRLTVL.

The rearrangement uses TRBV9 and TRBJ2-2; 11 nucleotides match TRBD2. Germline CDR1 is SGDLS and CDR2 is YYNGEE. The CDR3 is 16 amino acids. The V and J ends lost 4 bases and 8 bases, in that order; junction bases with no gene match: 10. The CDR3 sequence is CASSPSTSGGRGELFF. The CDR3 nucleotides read TGTGCCAGCAGCCCTTCTACTAGCGGGGGCCGGGGGGAGCTGTTTTTT.

CDR3 in amino acids: CSASSGTDVWGYTF. The CDR3 DNA reads as TGCAGTGCTAGTTCCGGGACCGACGTATGGGGCTACACCTTC. The V call is TRBV20-1, the J call TRBJ1-2; maybe TRBD1 (5 bases). The germline CDR1 and CDR2 sequences are DFQATT and SNEGSKA (reference sequence). Trimming left V 3 bases short and J 8 bases short, with 19 bases between. This CDR3 contains 14 residues.

CDR3 DNA sequence: TGTGCCAGCAGCCCCATAGCGGGGGGAAACAATGAGCAGTTCTTC. It encodes CASSPIAGGNNEQFF. The rearrangement uses TRBV3-1 (or the pseudogene TRBV3-2) and TRBJ2-1; 10 positions agree with TRBD2. The CDR3 length is 15 residues. V was pared by 4 bases and J by 5 bases, with 5 bases of the junction left unmatched. CDR1 is LGHDT and CDR2 is YNNKEL in the germline V gene (reference sequence).